A single sample gave rise to the 3 T cell receptor beta chains below, sequenced in a study of T cell changes during pregnancy in multiple sclerosis. Using immunoSEQ multiplex PCR, the repertoire was profiled, and TCRdb retains in-frame clones only, with some absent. The sample shows 40,000 to 60,000 clones, around 94% of them seen only once. The sample in question was CD4+ T cells from peripheral blood mononuclear cells, obtained before pregnancy. These receptor sequences come from a female donor with multiple sclerosis, enrolled in a pregnancy study.

The chain has TRBV6-5 and TRBJ2-5; possibly TRBD1 for D (7 bases). This CDR3 spans 16 amino acids. Trimming removed 2 bases from V and 5 bases from J, with 18 bases in between. Germline V gives CDR1 MNHEY, CDR2 SVGAGI. The CDR3 DNA reads as TGTGCCAGCAGTTACGATTTTACGACAGGGAGGGAGACCCAGTACTTC. It codes for CASSYDFTTGRETQYF.

The count of this clone is one. V and J are TRBV2 and TRBJ2-7; the match to TRBD2 covers 10 bases. CDR1 SNHLY and CDR2 FYNNEI come from the germline V gene. The CDR3 is made up of 18 amino acids. Losses at the gene ends were 4 bases for V and 1 base for J; bases not matched to a gene: 13. CDR3 bases: TGTGCCAGCAGTGGGGGGTTAGCGGGAGGAATAGGATCCTACGAGCAGTACTTC. It codes for CASSGGLAGGIGSYEQYF.

V usage is TRBV4-1 and J usage is TRBJ1-3, with D hard to call. V was clipped by 1 base and J by 4 bases, with 11 bases between them. The CDR3 covers 15 residues. Germline values: CDR1 MGHRA, CDR2 YSYEKL. The CDR3, as DNA: TGCGCCAGCAGCCAAGGAATGAGTCCCGGAAACACCATATATTTT. Its protein is CASSQGMSPGNTIYF.